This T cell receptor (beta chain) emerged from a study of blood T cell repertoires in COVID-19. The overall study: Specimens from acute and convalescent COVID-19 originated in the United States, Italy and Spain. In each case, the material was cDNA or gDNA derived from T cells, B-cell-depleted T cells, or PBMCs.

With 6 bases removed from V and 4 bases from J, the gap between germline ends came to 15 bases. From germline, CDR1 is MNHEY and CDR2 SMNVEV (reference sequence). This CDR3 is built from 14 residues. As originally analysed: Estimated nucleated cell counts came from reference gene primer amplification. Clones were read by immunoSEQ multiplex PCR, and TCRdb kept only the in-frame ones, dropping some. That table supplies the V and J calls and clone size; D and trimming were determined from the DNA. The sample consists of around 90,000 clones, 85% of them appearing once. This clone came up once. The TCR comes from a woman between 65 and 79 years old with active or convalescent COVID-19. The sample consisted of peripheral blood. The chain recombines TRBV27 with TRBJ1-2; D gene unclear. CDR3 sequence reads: CASSSRRYLYGYTF. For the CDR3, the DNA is TGTGCCAGCAGCTCTAGACGATACCTCTATGGCTACACCTTC.